Detailed here is one T cell receptor beta chain. Profiling relied on immunoSEQ multiplex PCR, and the TCRdb table lists in-frame clones only, not all of them. The table shows 310,000 or so clones, with roughly 87% occurring only once. This sample was taken from a study of blood T cell repertoires in COVID-19. V was shortened by 2 bases and J by 8 bases, with 13 bases between the two germline ends. Germline CDR1 MNHEY, CDR2 SVGAGI. The CDR3 loop spans 14 amino acids. The clonotype was recovered from a man in his fifties or sixties with active or convalescent COVID-19. The sequenced material came from peripheral blood. The V call is TRBV6-5, the J call TRBJ1-3, with a tentative D call TRBD1 (6 bases). The CDR3 spells CASSYGGGTDTIYF. The CDR3 region has the DNA TGTGCCAGCAGTTACGGCGGGGGCACCGACACCATATATTTT.